The sequence of this T cell receptor beta chain was determined in a study of blood T cells in healthy people across ages (dated by TCRdb to between 2015 and 2016). Turning to the overall study: In model experiments, roughly one uniquely barcoded TCR beta cDNA molecule per two T cells was captured by template switching. Using deep sequencing normalized with unique cDNA molecular identifiers, the study measured how TCR beta repertoire diversity changes with age. The donors were split into four age groups: young (average about 15 years), middle-aged (about 40), aged (62) and long-lived (over 80). To avoid experimental bias, donors of different ages were spread randomly across the sequencing lanes. The study analyzed two additional independent replicas of 1 million unique cDNA reads from the same blood draw for two donors, one aged 18 to 30 and one aged 80 or older. The full study reports these points: Because the CMV infection status of the donors was unknown, age-related changes in expanded clonotypes may potentially have been confounded. Bulk unsorted PBMC profiling prevented conclusive comparison of naive and antigen-experienced compartments. Observed TCR beta diversity per million T cells fell roughly linearly with age, and a significant reduction was already apparent by age about 36. Estimates of total diversity based on one million sequenced T cells were considered lower bounds and underestimates. A strong correlation was found between observed TCR beta diversity and the percentage of naive T cells measured by flow cytometry. The long-lived group showed more naive CD4+ T cells, fewer expanded clones and increased TCR diversity than the aged group, suggesting age selection.

Systemically healthy Caucasian individuals from Russia, 35 to 50 in total and aged about 6 to 90 years, were included as donors. Each donor gave around 9.8 milliliters of peripheral blood, collected into EDTA-treated Vacutainer tubes. Ficoll-Paque density-gradient centrifugation was used to isolate PBMCs, with at least 7 million per sample. Total RNA was extracted from PBMCs with Trizol reagent, with at least 5.5 micrograms obtained per sample. Naive CD45RAhigh/CD27high T cell percentages were measured by flow cytometry on a PBMC aliquot from every donor. In the germline V gene (reference sequence), CDR1 corresponds to DFQATT and CDR2 to SNEGSKA. Trimmed from V: 8 bases; trimmed from J: 4 bases; junction bases lacking a gene match: 10. The CDR3 sequence holds 15 residues, the cysteine and phenylalanine included. Kept here is only the CDR3 DNA, which spans 45 bases and is read in frame from base 1.

For this clonotype: Its antigen target is currently unknown. Per-nucleotide qualities are absent, and no much larger clonotype sits a single base away.

Library preparation used 5' RACE. The run used an Illumina HiSeq 2500. A second PCR of roughly 6 to 11 cycles was performed with a sample-barcoded 5' primer and a J-beta primer mix. A unique molecular identifier was introduced onto each TCR beta cDNA molecule by a template-switch 5' adaptor carrying 12 random nucleotides. Each sample yielded at least 3 million CDR3-containing paired-end reads. First-strand cDNA was synthesized from all RNA with the Mint cDNA synthesis kit, primed by a TRBC-specific oligonucleotide. All cDNA was treated with uracil-DNA glycosylase and then went through a first 18-cycle PCR with the universal primers M1SS and BC2_uni_R. The paper's data handling went like this. Normalization of each sample was performed by random selection of 1 million high-quality reads, each carrying a distinct molecular identifier. Instead of being binned into consensus sequences, reads that shared molecular identifiers were thrown out. MiTCR, run with a Q25 quality threshold and the strictest error-elimination algorithm, handled CDR3 identification, clonotype clustering and error correction. A nonparametric unseen species model using Euler transformation provided a lower-bound estimate of total TCR beta diversity. Through fastp at Q25 and MiXCR, TCRdb rebuilt clones from the public reads, retaining in-frame beta chains. Here each entry gathers all rows of one CDR3 protein and keeps the most common genes and DNA. The V and J calls were determined by TCRdb, not by the authors. The sample table contains fewer than 2,000,000 distinct CDR3 sequences; only one count was recorded for about 31% of them. In total, the top ten clones hold about 11% of the sample.

This TCR came from a woman aged 30 to 39 in good health. Sequenced: blood. The chain employs TRBV20-1 and TRBJ1-5, and TRBD1 aligns with 11 junction nucleotides. The CDR3 amino acid sequence is: CSFSGTGGKNQPQHF. In nucleotides, the sequence is TGCAGTTTCTCCGGGACAGGGGGAAAGAATCAGCCCCAGCATTTT.